These 32 T cell receptor beta chains were sequenced from one sample in a study of post-analysis software for immune sequencing data. General study results and limits: In patients, about five TRBV segments were more frequent than in controls, with TRBV5-6, TRBV5-1 and TRBV20-1 among them.

Each TCR beta cDNA library carried unique molecular identifiers. MiXCR was run by TCRdb on the PCR reads, yielding one entry per CDR3 protein. Of 750,000 to 950,000 distinct CDR3 sequences listed, approximately 50% are singletons. No antigen has been assigned to these receptors. The sequenced sample consisted of blood. Receptor source: a girl aged 5 to 17 with multiple sclerosis.

The V gene is TRBV29-1, the J gene TRBJ1-2; 9 nucleotides agree with TRBD1. The CDR3 spans 13 residues. Germline-derived CDR1 and CDR2 are SQVTM and ANQGSEA. V lost 7 bases to trimming and J lost 8 bases; unmatched junction nucleotides: 11. The CDR3 sequence is CSAEGQGPRGYTF. Here the CDR3 DNA reads TGCAGCGCCGAGGGACAGGGCCCTCGCGGCTACACCTTC.

V is TRBV20-1 and J is TRBJ1-4; 7 bases are shared with TRBD1. Germline values: CDR1 DFQATT, CDR2 SNEGSKA (reference sequence). V shed 3 bases, J shed 5 bases, and the junction held 6 bases outside the gene matches. The CDR3 extends over 14 amino acids. CDR3 region: CSARGTAGNEKLFF. DNA of the CDR3: TGCAGTGCTAGGGGGACAGCGGGGAATGAAAAACTGTTTTTT.

The chain carries TRBV7-9 and TRBJ1-4; no definite D call. V gave up 3 bases and J gave up 4 bases, with 6 bases separating them. The CDR3 is 13 amino acids. CDR1 is SEHNR, CDR2 FQNEAQ, per germline (reference sequence). The CDR3 reads CASSFESNEKLFF. CDR3 in DNA: TGTGCCAGCAGCTTCGAGAGTAATGAAAAACTGTTTTTT.

The genes are TRBV20-1 and TRBJ1-6, with D hard to call. Germline values: CDR1 DFQATT, CDR2 SNEGSKA (reference sequence). The CDR3 spans 15 residues. Trimming removed 0 bases at V and 7 bases at J, with 13 bases between. This chain's CDR3 is CSARDGWTLNSPLHF. The CDR3, as DNA: TGCAGTGCTAGAGACGGGTGGACCCTCAATTCACCCCTCCACTTT.

This clonotype was seen just once. The rearrangement joins TRBV27 to TRBJ1-6, with D perhaps TRBD1 (6 bases). V dropped 1 base and J dropped 7 bases, with 11 bases sitting between them. This CDR3 contains 15 residues. The germline CDR1 and CDR2 sequences are MNHEY and SMNVEV (reference sequence). CDR3 coding DNA: TGTGCCAGCAGTTTATTATCAGGGGCCAATTCACCCCTCCACTTT. It translates to CASSLLSGANSPLHF.

This chain joins TRBV4-1 and TRBJ2-5; 9 bases line up with TRBD1. Matching the DNA end better, TRBJ2-7 makes the J call doubtful. The CDR3 is made up of 16 amino acids. Germline V gene data show CDR1 as MGHRA and CDR2 as YSYEKL. Here the CDR3 DNA reads TGCGCCAGCAGCCAAGATCAAGGACAGGGGTACAACGAGCAGTACTTC. It translates to CASSQDQGQGYNEQYF.

The gene calls are TRBV7-9 and TRBJ2-4; the D is unclear. Germline V lookup: CDR1 SEHNR, CDR2 FQNEAQ (reference sequence). The CDR3 runs to 11 residues. Trimming stripped 5 bases from V and 13 bases from J, with 12 bases between. This chain's CDR3 is CASSGQDQQYF. The CDR3 DNA follows: TGTGCCAGCAGCGGTCAGGACCAGCAGTACTTC. Drawing the rest from reference TRBV7-9 and TRBJ2-4, the complete variable domain is DTGVSQNPRHKITKRGQNVTFRCDPISEHNRLYWYRQTLGQGPEFLTYFQNEAQLEKSRLLSDRFSAERPKGSFSTLEIQRTEQGDSAMYLCASSGQDQQYFGAGTRLSVL.

The chain links TRBV29-1 to TRBJ2-7; D unclear. The CDR3 consists of 12 residues. Germline CDR1 SQVTM, CDR2 ANQGSEA. V was trimmed by 6 bases and J by 0 bases, leaving 9 bases between them. CDR3 in DNA: TGCAGCGTGAACTCACTCTCCTACGAGCAGTACTTC. Its protein product is CSVNSLSYEQYF.

In this sample, this clonotype turned up once. J is TRBJ2-4 and V is TRBV5-1, with 14 bases fitting TRBD2. With V trimmed by 0 bases and J by 6 bases, 5 bases remained unmatched. This CDR3 spans 17 amino acids. Germline CDR1 SGHRS, CDR2 YFSETQ. CDR3 in DNA: TGCGCCAGCAGCTTGGCCGGGACTAGCGGGAGTGTAAACATTCAGTACTTC. It encodes CASSLAGTSGSVNIQYF.

The rearrangement links TRBV5-1 to TRBJ1-1, with 8 bases identical to TRBD1. The CDR3 is 14 residues long. The germline V gene has CDR1 SGHRS and CDR2 YFSETQ. V trimming: 4 bases; J trimming: 10 bases; junction bases outside the gene matches: 12. CDR3 loop: CASSGTGAKQRAFF. The CDR3 coding sequence is TGCGCCAGCAGCGGGACAGGCGCTAAGCAGAGAGCTTTCTTT.

The chain combines TRBV30 with TRBJ2-7; no reliable D call. The V gene's germline CDR1 is GTSNPN and CDR2 SVGIG (reference sequence). V lost 0 bases to trimming and J lost 3 bases, with 6 bases between them. CDR3 length: 12 amino acids. The CDR3 sequence: CAWSVTYYEQYF. CDR3 nucleotide sequence: TGTGCCTGGAGTGTCACTTACTACGAGCAGTACTTC. Combining the CDR3 with reference TRBV30 and TRBJ2-7 gives the whole variable domain SQTIHQWPATLVQPVGSPLSLECTVEGTSNPNLYWYRQAAGRGLQLLFYSVGIGQISSEVPQNLSASRPQDRQFILSSKKLLLSDSGFYLCAWSVTYYEQYFGPGTRLTVT.

This clonotype was counted only a few times. Mismatch with germline at one junction end may stem from a read error. The CDR3 region is CASSLHPLSSGKVTGELFF. The CDR3 coding sequence is TGTGCTAGCAGCTTACACCCGCTAAGTAGCGGGAAGGTTACCGGGGAGCTGTTTTTT. The chain has TRBV7-7 and TRBJ2-2, with 8 bases that match TRBD2. CDR1 and CDR2 (germline): SSHAT, FNYEAQ (reference sequence). The CDR3 length is 19 residues.

The table lists this clonotype with a few counts. The chain employs TRBV7-2 and TRBJ2-7; D is perhaps TRBD2 (6 bases). Germline V gene lookup returns CDR1 SGHTA and CDR2 FQGNSA. The CDR3 spans 15 residues. V lost 1 base, J lost 6 bases, and 16 bases lay in between. The CDR3 spells CASSLGRGLSGEQYF. As DNA, the CDR3 is TGTGCCAGCAGCTTAGGGAGGGGTCTGTCTGGCGAGCAGTACTTC.

This chain joins TRBV20-1 and TRBJ2-6; D gene uncertain. This CDR3 region has 13 residues. V lost 5 bases, J lost 0 bases, and 5 bases lay in between. In germline, CDR1 is DFQATT, CDR2 SNEGSKA (reference sequence). This chain's CDR3 is CSALISGANVLTF. The CDR3 DNA reads TGCAGTGCTCTGATCTCTGGGGCCAACGTCCTGACTTTC.

The chain has TRBV6-5 and TRBJ2-2; 7 bases map to TRBD2. Germline CDR1 MNHEY, CDR2 SVGAGI. This CDR3 spans 18 amino acids. The trim removed 0 bases at V and 0 bases at J, leaving 7 bases unmatched. The CDR3 DNA reads as TGTGCCAGCAGTTACTCGGTAGCGGGTTCCGCGAACACCGGGGAGCTGTTTTTT. Protein: CASSYSVAGSANTGELFF.

This sequence joins TRBV6-1 and TRBJ1-2, with D perhaps matching TRBD1 (5 bases). V lost 7 bases to trimming and J lost 4 bases, with 19 bases between them. CDR3 length: 15 amino acids. CDR1 is MNHNS, CDR2 SASEGT, per germline. CDR3 DNA sequence: TGTGCCAGCACCACGGACGGGGCGTTGAGCTATGGCTACACCTTC. It is translated as CASTTDGALSYGYTF.

This clonotype was counted between two and nine times. The V and J genes are TRBV11-2 and TRBJ2-7; 8 bases align to TRBD2. CDR1 and CDR2 from the germline V gene are SGHAT and FQNNGV. The CDR3 has 15 residues. The junction had 4 bases not matched to a gene; V was cut back by 1 base and J by 2 bases. CDR3 nucleotide sequence: TGTGCCAGCAGCTTAGGCGCGGGACTAGCCTACGAGCAGTACTTC. Its translation is CASSLGAGLAYEQYF.

The genes are TRBV20-1 and TRBJ2-7; D not resolved. The CDR3 runs to 14 residues. The V end was cut by 5 bases, the J end by 3 bases, with 17 bases between. Germline values: CDR1 DFQATT, CDR2 SNEGSKA (reference sequence). The CDR3 here is CSARMGWKNYEQYF. In nucleotides, the CDR3 is TGCAGTGCTCGCATGGGCTGGAAAAACTACGAGCAGTACTTC.

This clonotype was observed a few times. The rearrangement joins TRBV10-3 to TRBJ2-1, with 13 positions matching TRBD2. Losses at the gene ends were 10 bases for V and 6 bases for J; bases not matched to a gene: 6. The CDR3 totals 14 residues. Looked up from germline, CDR1 is ENHRY and CDR2 is SYGVKD. Here the CDR3 reads CATTGTSGANEQFF. For the CDR3, the DNA is TGTGCCACCACCGGGACTAGCGGGGCCAATGAGCAGTTCTTC.

The V and J genes are TRBV20-1 and TRBJ2-7, with 9 positions matching TRBD2. This CDR3 is 15 amino acids long. CDR1 is DFQATT and CDR2 is SNEGSKA in the germline V gene (reference sequence). The ends lost 2 bases at V and 6 bases at J; junction bases unmatched: 11. As DNA, the CDR3 is TGCAGTGCTAGACGACATAGCGGGAGCCGCCTCGAGCAGTACTTC. It encodes CSARRHSGSRLEQYF.

This clonotype has a handful of counts. V gene TRBV4-1 combines with J gene TRBJ2-7; 7 bases match TRBD1. Trimming took 2 bases from V and 1 from J; bases not matched to a gene: 8. CDR1 and CDR2 from the germline V gene are MGHRA and YSYEKL. The CDR3 is made up of 16 amino acids. In DNA, the CDR3 is TGCGCCAGCAGCCAACTCCTGACAGGGCCATCCTACGAGCAGTACTTC. The encoded protein is CASSQLLTGPSYEQYF.

The CDR3 region has the DNA TGTGCCAGCAGCTTAGCTTCGGGGTTCCATAGCAATCAGCCCCAGCATTTT. Translating gives CASSLASGFHSNQPQHF. The gene calls are TRBV11-2 and TRBJ1-5; D is unresolved. CDR1 and CDR2 (germline): SGHAT, FQNNGV. The CDR3 has 17 amino acids. V was shortened by 1 base and J by 0 bases, with 13 bases between the two germline ends.

The chain employs TRBV6-1 and TRBJ2-2, with D possibly TRBD2 on 6 matching bases. The germline V and J ends were trimmed by 6 bases and 4 bases, with 12 bases remaining between them. The CDR3 covers 14 residues. CDR1 and CDR2 (germline): MNHNS, SASEGT. The CDR3 coding sequence is TGTGCCAGCAGGACGGACTATCGCACCGGGGAGCTGTTTTTT. Residues: CASRTDYRTGELFF.

This clonotype was recorded only once. CDR3 region: CASSEASSSRIGQPQHF. The CDR3 nucleotides are TGTGCCAGCAGTGAAGCCTCCAGCTCGCGGATAGGGCAGCCCCAGCATTTT. The rearrangement uses TRBV2 and TRBJ1-5; D is unclear. Germline-derived CDR1 and CDR2 are SNHLY and FYNNEI. The V end was cut by 0 bases, the J end by 7 bases, with 19 bases between. This CDR3 contains 17 residues.

The J gene is TRBJ1-1, the V gene TRBV7-3; D call uncertain. The CDR3 contains 13 residues. V was shortened by 5 bases and J by 3 bases, with 10 bases between the two germline ends. Germline V CDR1 and CDR2: SGHTA, FQGTGA. The CDR3 sequence is CASSPNRDTEAFF. Here the CDR3 DNA reads TGTGCCAGCAGCCCTAACCGGGACACTGAAGCTTTCTTT.

This clonotype has just one count. The rearrangement uses TRBV20-1 and TRBJ1-3; TRBD1 might be the D (6 bases). Germline V gene data show CDR1 as DFQATT and CDR2 as SNEGSKA (reference sequence). The CDR3 spans 14 residues. Trimming took 0 bases from V and 4 from J, leaving 10 bases between them. The CDR3 is CSAREQGEGNTIYF. The CDR3 DNA reads as TGCAGTGCTAGAGAACAGGGAGAAGGAAACACCATATATTTT.

The gene calls are TRBV6-5 and TRBJ2-1, with 8 bases aligning to TRBD2. The J segment lost 1 base and the V segment lost 4 bases, leaving 3 bases of the junction unmatched. The germline V gene has CDR1 MNHEY and CDR2 SVGAGI. This CDR3 contains 15 residues. The DNA for the CDR3 is TGTGCCAGCAGTTCTGGGACTAGTTCCTACAATGAGCAGTTCTTC. As protein: CASSSGTSSYNEQFF.

The genes are TRBV15 and TRBJ1-1; 9 bases line up with TRBD1. The germline V gene has CDR1 LNHNV and CDR2 YYDKDF (reference sequence). The CDR3 loop spans 19 amino acids. V was pared by 0 bases and J by 1 base, with 12 bases of the junction left unmatched. CDR3 in amino acids: CATSRDGIPGQGTNTEAFF. The DNA of the CDR3 is TGTGCCACCAGCAGAGATGGGATCCCGGGACAGGGAACGAACACTGAAGCTTTCTTT.

The rearrangement links TRBV12-3 or TRBV12-4 to TRBJ2-1; D tentatively reads TRBD1 or TRBD2 (5 bases each). The CDR3 is made up of 14 amino acids. The V end was cut by 5 bases, the J end by 7 bases, with 15 bases between. The DNA for the CDR3 is TGTGCCAGCAGTCTCGGACTCCCAGGGAATGAGCAGTTCTTC. Its translation: CASSLGLPGNEQFF.

The CDR3 protein is CASSRGHGRTDTQYF. The CDR3 nucleotides are TGCGCCAGCAGCCGAGGTCACGGCCGAACAGATACGCAGTATTTT. This sequence joins TRBV4-1 and TRBJ2-3; D unclear. V was clipped by 4 bases and J by 3 bases, with 14 bases between them. From germline, CDR1 is MGHRA and CDR2 YSYEKL. This CDR3 has 15 residues.

The V and J genes are TRBV25-1 and TRBJ2-1; 10 positions match TRBD2. The CDR3 is 15 amino acids. Germline values: CDR1 MGHDK, CDR2 SYGVNS. V lost 2 bases and J lost 4; bases outside the gene matches: 2. Here the CDR3 DNA reads TGTGCCAGCAGTGAACCTAGCGGGAGTTACAATGAGCAGTTCTTC. This translates into CASSEPSGSYNEQFF.

This clonotype was detected a few times. The genes are TRBV7-3 and TRBJ2-4; D might be TRBD2 (5 bases). V lost 0 bases and J lost 13, with 16 bases in between. The CDR3 sequence is 14 residues long. Germline V gene sequence: CDR1 SGHTA, CDR2 FQGTGA. The chain's CDR3 is CASSLTGSHGEQYF. CDR3 coding DNA: TGTGCCAGCAGCTTAACCGGCAGCCATGGGGAGCAGTACTTC.